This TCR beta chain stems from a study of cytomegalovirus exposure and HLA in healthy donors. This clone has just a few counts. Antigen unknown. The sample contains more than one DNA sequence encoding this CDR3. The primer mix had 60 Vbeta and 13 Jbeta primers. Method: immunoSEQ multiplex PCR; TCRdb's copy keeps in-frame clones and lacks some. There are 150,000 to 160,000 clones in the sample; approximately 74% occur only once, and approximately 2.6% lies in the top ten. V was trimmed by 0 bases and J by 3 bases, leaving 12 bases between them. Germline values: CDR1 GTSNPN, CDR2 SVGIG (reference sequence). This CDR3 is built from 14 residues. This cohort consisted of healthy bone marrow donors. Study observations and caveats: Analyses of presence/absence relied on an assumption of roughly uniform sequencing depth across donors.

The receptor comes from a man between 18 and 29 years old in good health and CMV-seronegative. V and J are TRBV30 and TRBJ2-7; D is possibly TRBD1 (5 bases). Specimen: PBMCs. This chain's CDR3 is CAWSVQGVIYEQYF. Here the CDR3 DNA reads TGTGCCTGGAGTGTTCAGGGTGTCATCTACGAGCAGTACTTC.